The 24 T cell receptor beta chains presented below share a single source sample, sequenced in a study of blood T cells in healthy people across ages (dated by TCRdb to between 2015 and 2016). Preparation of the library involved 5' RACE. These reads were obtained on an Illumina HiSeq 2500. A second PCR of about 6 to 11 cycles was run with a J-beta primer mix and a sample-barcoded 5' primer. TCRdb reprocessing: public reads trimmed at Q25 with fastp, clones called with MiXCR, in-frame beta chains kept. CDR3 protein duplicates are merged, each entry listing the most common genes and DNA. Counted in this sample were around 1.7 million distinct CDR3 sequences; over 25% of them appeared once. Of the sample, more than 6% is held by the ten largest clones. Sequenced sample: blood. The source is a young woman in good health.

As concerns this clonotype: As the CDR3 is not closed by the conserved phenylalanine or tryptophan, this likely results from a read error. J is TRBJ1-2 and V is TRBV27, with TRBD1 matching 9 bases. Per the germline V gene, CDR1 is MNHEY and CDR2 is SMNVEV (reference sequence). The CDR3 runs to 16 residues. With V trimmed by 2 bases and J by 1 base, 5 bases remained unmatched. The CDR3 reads CASSLRSDRGNYGYTC. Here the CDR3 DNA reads TGTGCCAGCAGTTTAAGGTCGGACAGGGGTAACTATGGCTACACCTGC.

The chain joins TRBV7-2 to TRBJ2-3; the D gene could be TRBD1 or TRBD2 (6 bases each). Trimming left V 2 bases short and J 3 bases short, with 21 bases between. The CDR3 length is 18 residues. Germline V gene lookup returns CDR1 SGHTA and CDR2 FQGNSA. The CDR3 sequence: CASSLRWDGPGATDTQYF. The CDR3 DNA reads TGTGCCAGCAGCTTAAGGTGGGACGGTCCGGGGGCTACAGATACGCAGTATTTT.

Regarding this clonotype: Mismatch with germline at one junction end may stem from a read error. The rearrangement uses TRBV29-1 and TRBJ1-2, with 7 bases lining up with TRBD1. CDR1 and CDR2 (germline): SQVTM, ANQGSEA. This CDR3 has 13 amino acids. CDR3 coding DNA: TGCAGCGTTGCCGACCGACAGGGTCATGGCCACACCTTC. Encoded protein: CSVADRQGHGHTF.

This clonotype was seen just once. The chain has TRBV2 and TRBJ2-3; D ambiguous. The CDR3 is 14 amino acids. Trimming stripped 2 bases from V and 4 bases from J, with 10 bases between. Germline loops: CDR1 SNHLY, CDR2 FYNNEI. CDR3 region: CASSEIKGADTQYF. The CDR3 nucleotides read TGTGCCAGCAGTGAAATAAAGGGCGCAGATACGCAGTATTTT.

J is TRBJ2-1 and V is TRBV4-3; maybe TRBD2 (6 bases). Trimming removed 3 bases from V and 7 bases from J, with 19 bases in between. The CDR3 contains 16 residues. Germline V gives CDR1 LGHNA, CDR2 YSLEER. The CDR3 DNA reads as TGCGCCAGCAGCCAGCCGGCTGTAGCAGGAGGGAATGAGCAGTTCTTC. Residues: CASSQPAVAGGNEQFF.

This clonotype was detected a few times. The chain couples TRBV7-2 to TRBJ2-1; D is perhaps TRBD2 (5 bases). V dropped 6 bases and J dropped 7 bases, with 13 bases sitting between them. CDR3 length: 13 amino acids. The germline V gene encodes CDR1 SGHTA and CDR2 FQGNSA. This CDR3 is CASSKERANEQFF. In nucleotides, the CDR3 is TGTGCCAGCAGTAAAGAGAGGGCGAATGAGCAGTTCTTC.

CDR3 sequence (DNA): TGTGCCAGCAGTTTATCGGTAGGGGCTAACTATGGCTACACCTTC. Translating it yields CASSLSVGANYGYTF. The V call is TRBV27, the J call TRBJ1-2, with a possible D match to TRBD1 (5 bases). The CDR3 runs 15 residues. Trimming removed 0 bases from V and 0 bases from J, with 8 bases in between. In germline, CDR1 is MNHEY, CDR2 SMNVEV (reference sequence).

The CDR3 coding sequence is TGTGCCAGCAGTTACCCCATGTACTTC. Translated, it gives CASSYPMYF. The chain joins TRBV6-2 or TRBV6-3 to TRBJ2-7; no firm D call. Trimming cost V 2 bases and J 12 bases, with 5 bases left between them. This CDR3 spans 9 amino acids. Germline V gene sequence: CDR1 MNHEY, CDR2 SVGEGT.

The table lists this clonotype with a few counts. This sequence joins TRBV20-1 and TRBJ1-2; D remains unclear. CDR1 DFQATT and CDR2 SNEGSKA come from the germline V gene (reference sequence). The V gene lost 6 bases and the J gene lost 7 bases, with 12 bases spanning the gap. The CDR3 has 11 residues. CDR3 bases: TGCAGTGCGGAACGCGGGGTTGGCTACACCTTC. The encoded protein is CSAERGVGYTF.

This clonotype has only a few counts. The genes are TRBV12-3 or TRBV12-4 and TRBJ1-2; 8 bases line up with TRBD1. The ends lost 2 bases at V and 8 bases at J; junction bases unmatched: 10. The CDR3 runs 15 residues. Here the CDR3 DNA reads TGTGCCAGCAGTTTACCACCGGGACAGGCTTGGGGCTACACCTTC. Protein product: CASSLPPGQAWGYTF.

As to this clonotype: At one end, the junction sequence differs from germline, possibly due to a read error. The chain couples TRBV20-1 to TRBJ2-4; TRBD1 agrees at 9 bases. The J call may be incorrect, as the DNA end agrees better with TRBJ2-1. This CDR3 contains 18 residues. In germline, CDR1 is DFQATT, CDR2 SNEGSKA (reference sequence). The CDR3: CSARDTQGAGSIYNEQFF. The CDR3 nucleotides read TGCAGTGCCAGAGATACACAGGGGGCTGGATCAATATACAATGAGCAGTTCTTC.

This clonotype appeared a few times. The CDR3 bases are TGCAGCGTCCTGACAGGGAGGAACACTGAAGCTTTCTTT. This translates into CSVLTGRNTEAFF. The V and J genes are TRBV29-1 and TRBJ1-1, with 7 bases aligning to TRBD1. The germline gives CDR1 SQVTM, CDR2 ANQGSEA. The CDR3 covers 13 residues. J lost 1 base, V lost 6 bases, and 5 bases had no gene match.

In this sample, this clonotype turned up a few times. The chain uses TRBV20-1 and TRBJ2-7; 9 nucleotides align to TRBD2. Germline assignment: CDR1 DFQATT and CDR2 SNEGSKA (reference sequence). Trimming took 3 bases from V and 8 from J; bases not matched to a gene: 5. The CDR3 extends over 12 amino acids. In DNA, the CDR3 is TGCAGTGCTAGGGCGGGAGGGGACAAGCAGTACTTC. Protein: CSARAGGDKQYF.

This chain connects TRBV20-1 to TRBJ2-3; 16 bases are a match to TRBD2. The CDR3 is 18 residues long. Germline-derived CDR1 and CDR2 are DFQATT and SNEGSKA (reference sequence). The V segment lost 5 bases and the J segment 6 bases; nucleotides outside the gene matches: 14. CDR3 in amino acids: CSAAPGLAGGSMADTQYF. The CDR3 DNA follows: TGCAGTGCTGCACCGGGACTAGCGGGGGGGTCCATGGCGGATACGCAGTATTTT.

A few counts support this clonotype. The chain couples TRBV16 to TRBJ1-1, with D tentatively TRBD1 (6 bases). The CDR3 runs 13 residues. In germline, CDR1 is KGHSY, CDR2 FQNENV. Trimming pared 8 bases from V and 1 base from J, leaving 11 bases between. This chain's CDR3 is CASGGGPNTEAFF. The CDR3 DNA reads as TGTGCCAGCGGCGGGGGGCCGAACACTGAAGCTTTCTTT.

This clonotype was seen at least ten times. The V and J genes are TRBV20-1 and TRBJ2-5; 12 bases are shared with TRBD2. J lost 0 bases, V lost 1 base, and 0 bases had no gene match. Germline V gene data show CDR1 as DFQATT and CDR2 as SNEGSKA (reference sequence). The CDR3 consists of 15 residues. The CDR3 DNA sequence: TGCAGTGCTAGAGGGACTAGCGGGAACCAAGAGACCCAGTACTTC. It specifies CSARGTSGNQETQYF.

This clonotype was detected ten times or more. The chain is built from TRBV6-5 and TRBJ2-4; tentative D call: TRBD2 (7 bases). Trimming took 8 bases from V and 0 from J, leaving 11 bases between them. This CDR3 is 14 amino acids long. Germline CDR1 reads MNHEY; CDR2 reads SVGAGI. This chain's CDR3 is CASGRGGAKNIQYF. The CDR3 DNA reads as TGTGCCAGCGGGAGGGGGGGAGCCAAAAACATTCAGTACTTC.

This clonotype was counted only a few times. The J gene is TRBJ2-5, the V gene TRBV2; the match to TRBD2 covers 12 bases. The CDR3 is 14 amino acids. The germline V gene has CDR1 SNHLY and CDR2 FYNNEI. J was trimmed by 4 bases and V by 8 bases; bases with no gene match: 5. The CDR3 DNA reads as TGTGCCAGCTTGAAGGGACTAGCGGGAGAGACCCAGTACTTC. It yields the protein CASLKGLAGETQYF.

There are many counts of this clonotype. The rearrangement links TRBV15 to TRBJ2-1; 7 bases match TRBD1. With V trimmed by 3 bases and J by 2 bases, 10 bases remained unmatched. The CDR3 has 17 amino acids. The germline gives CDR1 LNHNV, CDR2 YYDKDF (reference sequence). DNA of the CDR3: TGTGCCACCAGCAGCTTAGGGGGCCTTACTGCCTACAATGAGCAGTTCTTC. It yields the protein CATSSLGGLTAYNEQFF.

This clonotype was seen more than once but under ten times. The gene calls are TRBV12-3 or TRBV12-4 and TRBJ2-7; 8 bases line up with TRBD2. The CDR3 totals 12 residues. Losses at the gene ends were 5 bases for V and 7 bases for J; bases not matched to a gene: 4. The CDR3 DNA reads TGTGCCAGCAGTCAGCGGGAGCGTGAGCAGTACTTC. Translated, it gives CASSQREREQYF.

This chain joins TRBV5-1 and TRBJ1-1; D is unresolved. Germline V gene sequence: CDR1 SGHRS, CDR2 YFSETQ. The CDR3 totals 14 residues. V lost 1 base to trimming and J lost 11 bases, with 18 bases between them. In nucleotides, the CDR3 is TGCGCCAGCAGCTTGCGATGGGGAACGGGAGGGGCTTTCTTT. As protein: CASSLRWGTGGAFF.

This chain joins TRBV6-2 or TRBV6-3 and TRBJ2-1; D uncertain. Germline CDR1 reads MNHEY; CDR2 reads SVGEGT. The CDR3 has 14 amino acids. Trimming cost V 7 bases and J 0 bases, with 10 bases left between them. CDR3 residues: CASKGPSSYNEQFF. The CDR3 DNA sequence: TGTGCCAGCAAAGGCCCGAGCTCCTACAATGAGCAGTTCTTC.

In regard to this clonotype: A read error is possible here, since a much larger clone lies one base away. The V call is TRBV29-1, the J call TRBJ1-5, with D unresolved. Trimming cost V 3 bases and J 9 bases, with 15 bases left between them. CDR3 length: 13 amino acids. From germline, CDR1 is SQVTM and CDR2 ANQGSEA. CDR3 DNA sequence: TGCAGCGTTGAGCCCTCCCCCGGCCCGCCCCAGCATTTT. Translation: CSVEPSPGPPQHF.

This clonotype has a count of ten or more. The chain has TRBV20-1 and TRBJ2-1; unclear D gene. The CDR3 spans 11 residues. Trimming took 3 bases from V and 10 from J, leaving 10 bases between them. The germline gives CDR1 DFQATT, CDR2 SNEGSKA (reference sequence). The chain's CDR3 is CSASQEQEQFF. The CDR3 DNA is TGCAGTGCTAGCCAGGAGCAGGAGCAGTTCTTC.